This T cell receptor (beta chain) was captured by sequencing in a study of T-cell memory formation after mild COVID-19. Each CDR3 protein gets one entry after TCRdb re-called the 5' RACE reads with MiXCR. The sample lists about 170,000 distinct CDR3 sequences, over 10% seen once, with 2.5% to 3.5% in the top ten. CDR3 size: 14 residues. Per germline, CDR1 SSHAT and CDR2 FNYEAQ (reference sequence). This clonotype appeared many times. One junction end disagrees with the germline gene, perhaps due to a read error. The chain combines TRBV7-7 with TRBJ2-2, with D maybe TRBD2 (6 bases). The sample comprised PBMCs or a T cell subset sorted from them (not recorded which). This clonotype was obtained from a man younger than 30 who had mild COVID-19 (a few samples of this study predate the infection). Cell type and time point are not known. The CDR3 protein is CASSLVGGTGELFF. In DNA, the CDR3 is TGTGCTAGCAGCTTAGTCGGGGGCACCGGGGAGCTGTTTTTT.